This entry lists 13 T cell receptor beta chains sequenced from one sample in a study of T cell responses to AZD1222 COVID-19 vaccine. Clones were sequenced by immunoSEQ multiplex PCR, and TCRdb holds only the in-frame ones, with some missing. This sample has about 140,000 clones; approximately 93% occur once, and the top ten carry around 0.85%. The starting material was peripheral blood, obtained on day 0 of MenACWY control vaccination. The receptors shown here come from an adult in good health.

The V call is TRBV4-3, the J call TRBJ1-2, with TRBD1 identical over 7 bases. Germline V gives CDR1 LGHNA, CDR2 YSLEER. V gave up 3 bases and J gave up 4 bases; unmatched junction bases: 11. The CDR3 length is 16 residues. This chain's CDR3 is CASSHTPGQNPYGYTF. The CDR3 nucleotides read TGCGCCAGCAGCCATACTCCGGGACAGAACCCCTATGGCTACACCTTC.

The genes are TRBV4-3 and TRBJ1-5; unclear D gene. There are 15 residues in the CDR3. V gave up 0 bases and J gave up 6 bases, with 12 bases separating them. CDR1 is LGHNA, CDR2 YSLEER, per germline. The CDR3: CASSQDVRNAQPQHF. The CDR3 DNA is TGCGCCAGCAGCCAAGATGTTCGCAATGCTCAGCCCCAGCATTTT.

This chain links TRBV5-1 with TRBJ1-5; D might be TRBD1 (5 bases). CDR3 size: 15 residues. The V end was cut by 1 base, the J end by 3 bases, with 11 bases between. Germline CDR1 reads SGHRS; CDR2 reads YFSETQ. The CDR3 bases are TGCGCCAGCAGCTTGTTTGGGGGGACCAATCAGCCCCAGCATTTT. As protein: CASSLFGGTNQPQHF. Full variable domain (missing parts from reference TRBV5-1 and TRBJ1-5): KAGVTQTPRYLIKTRGQQVTLSCSPISGHRSVSWYQQTPGQGLQFLFEYFSETQRNKGNFPGRFSGRQFSNSRSEMNVSTLELGDSALYLCASSLFGGTNQPQHFGDGTRLSIL.

For the CDR3, the DNA is TGTGCCAGCTCACCGGTAGGCTACACCTTC. The encoded protein is CASSPVGYTF. The V and J genes are TRBV18 and TRBJ1-2; D ambiguous. V lost 3 bases and J lost 8, with 4 bases in between. Germline CDR1 is KGHSH and CDR2 is LQKENI. This CDR3 spans 10 amino acids.

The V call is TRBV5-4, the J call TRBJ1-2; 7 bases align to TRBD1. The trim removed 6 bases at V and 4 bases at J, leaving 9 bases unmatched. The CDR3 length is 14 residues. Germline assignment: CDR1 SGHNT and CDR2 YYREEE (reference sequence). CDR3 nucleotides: TGTGCCAGCAACAAAGGGGGCTTCTTCTATGGCTACACCTTC. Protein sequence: CASNKGGFFYGYTF.

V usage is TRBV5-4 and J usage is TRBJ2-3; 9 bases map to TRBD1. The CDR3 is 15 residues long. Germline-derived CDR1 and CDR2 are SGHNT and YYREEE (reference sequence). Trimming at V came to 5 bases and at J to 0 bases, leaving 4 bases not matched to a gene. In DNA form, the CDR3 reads TGTGCCAGCAGGTCCGGGACAGGGAGCACAGATACGCAGTATTTT. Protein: CASRSGTGSTDTQYF. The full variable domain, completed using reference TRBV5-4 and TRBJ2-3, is ETGVTQSPTHLIKTRGQQVTLRCSSQSGHNTVSWYQQALGQGPQFIFQYYREEENGRGNFPPRFSGLQFPNYSSELNVNALELDDSALYLCASRSGTGSTDTQYFGPGTRLTVL.

Here the CDR3 DNA reads TGCAGTGCTAGTTTCCTCGTCGGGGTCACTAATGAAAAACTGTTTTTT. It encodes CSASFLVGVTNEKLFF. The rearrangement uses TRBV20-1 and TRBJ1-4; D ambiguous. There are 16 residues in the CDR3. Trimming left V 3 bases short and J 2 bases short, with 16 bases between. CDR1 is DFQATT and CDR2 is SNEGSKA in the germline V gene (reference sequence).

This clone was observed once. The CDR3 nucleotides read TGTGCCAGGGACAGGGGTGACTATAGCAATCAGCCCCAGCATTTT. Residues: CARDRGDYSNQPQHF. The chain employs TRBV5-6 and TRBJ1-5, with TRBD1 matching over 9 bases. Germline CDR1 and CDR2: SGHDT and YYEEEE. The length of the CDR3 is 15 residues. With V trimmed by 8 bases and J by 0 bases, 6 bases remained unmatched.

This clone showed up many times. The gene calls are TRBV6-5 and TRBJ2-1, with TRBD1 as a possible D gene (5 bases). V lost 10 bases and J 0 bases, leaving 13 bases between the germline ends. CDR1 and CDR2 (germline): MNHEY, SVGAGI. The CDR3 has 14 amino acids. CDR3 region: CATGRDSSYNEQFF. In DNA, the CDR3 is TGTGCCACCGGGCGAGACAGCTCCTACAATGAGCAGTTCTTC.

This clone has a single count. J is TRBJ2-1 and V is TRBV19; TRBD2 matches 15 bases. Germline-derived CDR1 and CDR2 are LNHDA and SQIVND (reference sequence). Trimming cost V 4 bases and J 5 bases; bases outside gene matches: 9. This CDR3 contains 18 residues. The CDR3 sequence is CASSKPGLAGGIHNEQFF. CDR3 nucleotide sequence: TGTGCCAGTAGTAAACCGGGACTAGCGGGAGGCATCCACAATGAGCAGTTCTTC.

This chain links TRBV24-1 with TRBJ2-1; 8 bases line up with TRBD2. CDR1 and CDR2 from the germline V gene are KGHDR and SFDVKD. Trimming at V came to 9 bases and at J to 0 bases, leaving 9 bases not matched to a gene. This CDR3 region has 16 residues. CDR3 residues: CATSKISGSSYNEQFF. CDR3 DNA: TGTGCCACCTCTAAGATCAGCGGGAGCTCCTACAATGAGCAGTTCTTC.

The CDR3 region is CAAGPMNTEAFF. CDR3 DNA: TGTGCCGCCGGCCCGATGAACACTGAAGCTTTCTTT. The chain carries TRBV19 and TRBJ1-1; D call uncertain. The ends were cut back, 11 bases at V and 0 bases at J, with 10 bases in the middle. Germline values: CDR1 LNHDA, CDR2 SQIVND (reference sequence). The CDR3 runs 12 residues.

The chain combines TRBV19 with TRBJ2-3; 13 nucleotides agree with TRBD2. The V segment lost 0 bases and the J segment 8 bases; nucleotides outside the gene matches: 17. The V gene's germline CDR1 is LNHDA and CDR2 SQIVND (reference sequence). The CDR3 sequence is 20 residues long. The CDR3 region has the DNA TGTGCCAGTAGTATAGATTGGACTAGCGGGAGTCTCAGCAAGGAGGGTACGCAGTATTTT. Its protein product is CASSIDWTSGSLSKEGTQYF.